These 4 T cell receptor beta chains were all obtained from the same sample, sequenced in a study of T cells in Graves' hyperthyroidism and ophthalmopathy (dated by TCRdb to between 2018 and 2021). The library was prepared using multiplex PCR. Sequencing instrument: Illumina HiSeq 2000. Amplification of TCR beta CDR3 regions was carried out from RNA transcripts. For the first round of RT-PCR on the TCR CDR3, the HTBI primer set was used together with the Qiagen OneStep RT-PCR kit. The raw public reads went through TCRdb reprocessing: fastp at Q25, MiXCR clone calling, in-frame beta chains kept. Here each entry gathers all rows of one CDR3 protein and keeps the most common genes and DNA. The sample has approximately 600,000 distinct CDR3 sequences on record, approximately 15% of them singletons. In total, the top ten clones hold 7% to 9% of the sample. The sequenced sample consisted of blood. These receptors all come from a woman aged 18 to 35 with Graves' ophthalmopathy.

This clonotype was picked up a small number of times. The chain employs TRBV5-1 and TRBJ2-7, with 9 bases aligning to TRBD1. The V segment lost 5 bases and the J segment 3 bases; nucleotides outside the gene matches: 9. Germline V gives CDR1 SGHRS, CDR2 YFSETQ. The CDR3 consists of 15 residues. The CDR3 bases are TGCGCCAGCAGGTCCGGGACAGGGTATATCTACGAGCAGTACTTC. Translation: CASRSGTGYIYEQYF. Filled out from reference TRBV5-1 and TRBJ2-7, the complete variable domain reads KAGVTQTPRYLIKTRGQQVTLSCSPISGHRSVSWYQQTPGQGLQFLFEYFSETQRNKGNFPGRFSGRQFSNSRSEMNVSTLELGDSALYLCASRSGTGYIYEQYFGPGTRLTVT.

This chain links TRBV4-1 with TRBJ2-7, with D maybe TRBD2 (5 bases). V was trimmed by 1 base and J by 6 bases, leaving 7 bases between them. CDR3 length equals 12 residues. Germline CDR1 and CDR2: MGHRA and YSYEKL. The CDR3 nucleotides read TGCGCCAGCAGCCAAGGAGGGTTCGAGCAGTACTTC. Its translation is CASSQGGFEQYF.

CDR3 sequence (DNA): TGCGCCAGCAGCTTGAACCTGGCCACCTACGAGCAGTACTTC. Its translation is CASSLNLATYEQYF. This chain joins TRBV5-1 and TRBJ2-7; D ambiguous. The germline V gene encodes CDR1 SGHRS and CDR2 YFSETQ. V lost 1 base and J 2 bases, leaving 10 bases between the germline ends. This CDR3 comprises 14 residues.

This clonotype was seen ten or more times. This chain uses TRBV3-1 with TRBJ2-1, with D possibly being TRBD1 or TRBD2 (5 bases each). Per the germline V gene, CDR1 is LGHDT and CDR2 is YNNKEL (reference sequence). The germline V and J ends were trimmed by 3 bases and 2 bases, with 11 bases remaining between them. The CDR3 spans 15 residues. The CDR3 nucleotides read TGTGCCAGCAGCCAGATGGTGGGGGCCTACAATGAGCAGTTCTTC. Its translation: CASSQMVGAYNEQFF.